The source of this T cell receptor beta chain is a study of cytomegalovirus exposure and HLA in healthy donors. Overall study results and limits: There were reportedly fewer N-insertions in an Asian-associated ancestry cluster than the roughly 670-donor mean, in a later analysis. The study labeled 164 TCR beta chains cytomegalovirus-associated. Near-uniform donor sequencing depth was presumed by presence/absence analyses.

As regards this clone: Its antigen is unknown.

The CDR3 length is 13 residues. Trimming shortened V by 3 bases and J by 3 bases, and 8 bases separated the two germline ends. Germline CDR1 and CDR2: KGHSH and LQKENI. Both 60 Vbeta primers and 13 Jbeta primers went into the PCR. In the original analysis: Counted up in a later analysis, unique TCR beta chains came to some 80 million, with some 9.9 million shared. Sequencing was performed with immunoSEQ multiplex PCR; in TCRdb, only in-frame clones are kept and a portion is missing. The V and J calls and clone size were taken over from that table, and D and trimming were inferred from the DNA. The sample has 100,000 to 150,000 clones, about three quarters seen once.

Sequenced: PBMCs. The receptor comes from a female donor in good health and CMV-seronegative. The rearrangement uses TRBV18 and TRBJ2-5; D gene ambiguous. The CDR3 DNA sequence: TGTGCCAGCTCACCCCTACCCAAAGAGACCCAGTACTTC. Residues: CASSPLPKETQYF.